This entry is about one T cell receptor beta chain. Germline V CDR1 and CDR2: SGHRS, YFSETQ. The CDR3 is 15 residues long. Trimming took 4 bases from V and 1 from J, leaving 13 bases between them. The sample originates from a study of blood T cell repertoires in COVID-19. Across the study: Whether acute or convalescent, the COVID-19 samples came from the United States, Italy and Spain. The cDNA or gDNA used as material had been derived from T cells, B-cell-depleted T cells, or PBMCs.

Authors' processing steps: How many nucleated cells were present was estimated from reference gene primer amplification. TCRdb's table, derived via immunoSEQ multiplex PCR, lists solely in-frame clones and lacks some. V, J and clone size reflect that table, while D and trimming were determined from the DNA. The sample consists of 45,000 to 65,000 clones, 91% of them appearing once. The chain combines TRBV5-1 with TRBJ2-3; a weak D match, TRBD1 (6 bases). This clonotype was sampled from a human donor in a cohort sampled during active COVID-19. Sequencing was performed on peripheral blood. CDR3 residues: CASSTGTPGTDTQYF. The CDR3, as DNA: TGCGCCAGCAGCACCGGGACACCGGGCACAGATACGCAGTATTTT.